This T cell receptor (beta chain) emerged from a study of cytomegalovirus exposure and HLA in healthy donors. General study findings and limits: Presence/absence results assume similar sequencing depth per donor, which may not hold.

PCR primers comprised 60 Vbeta and 13 Jbeta primers. This table comes from immunoSEQ multiplex PCR, and its TCRdb copy is limited to in-frame clones, with some not included. The profile shows about 79,000 clones, approximately 61% of them singletons. Note on this clone: The target antigen is unknown.

The CDR3 is 13 amino acids. V was trimmed by 7 bases and J by 4 bases, leaving 13 bases between them. The germline V gene has CDR1 PRHDT and CDR2 FYEKMQ (reference sequence). The sequence was collected from a woman in her fifties or sixties in good health and CMV-seropositive. The rearrangement uses TRBV13 and TRBJ1-1; D possibly corresponds to TRBD1 (6 bases). Source material: PBMCs. CDR3 sequence reads: CASTLQGITEAFF. CDR3 bases: TGTGCCAGCACCCTACAGGGTATCACTGAAGCTTTCTTT.